The T cell receptor (beta chain) described here comes from a study of identical twins (dated by TCRdb to the mid-2010s). About the investigation overall: The study deep-sequenced TCR alpha and beta repertoires from monozygotic twins, unrelated adults of various ages and cord blood to test whether fetal clonotypes persist. To rule out contamination, the twin experiments were replicated at different times with different library preparation protocols.

Reading from cysteine to phenylalanine, the CDR3 counts 15 amino acids. Only the CDR3 DNA stays, 45 bases, in frame from base 1. The germline V gene provides CDR1 MNHNS and CDR2 SASEGT. V is clipped by 3 bases and J by 6 bases, and the sequence between their germline boundaries is 15 bases long. Every donor in the study was a healthy Caucasian. The twin cohort consisted of three pairs of female monozygotic twins, all aged roughly 18 to 29 years. Positive isolation kits from Invitrogen were used to isolate CD4+ and CD8+ T cell populations. Results and caveats for the whole study, not just this receptor: In beta out-of-frame sequences, excess twin sharing was weaker, because having fewer shared sequences lowered the signal-to-noise ratio. Invariant T cells such as MAIT and iNKT could partly confound zero-insertion analyses, although diverse VJ usage argued against such confounding for most clonotypes. Abundant cord blood beta clonotypes had fewer insertions, young adult naive repertoires showed a similar but weaker trend, and memory repertoires showed no such trend. Because the same donors could not be followed over many years, the conclusions relied on cross-sectional statistical analysis. Compared with coincidental sharing between unrelated individuals, an excess of low generation-probability sequences was observed among out-of-frame TCR alpha sequences shared between twins. Out-of-frame TCR alpha sharing in monozygotic twins was systematically underestimated by recombination models, whereas sharing between unrelated individuals was in agreement with the recombination models.

Library preparation employed 5' RACE. Sequencing relied on an Illumina HiSeq 2000. A universal primer binding site was added through template switching, and the final cDNA carried a unique molecular identifier so that TCR cDNA molecules could be counted accurately. Specific primers in the conserved constant-segment region were used to synthesize first-strand cDNA for the TCR alpha and beta chains. To control for contamination, every cDNA library carried two barcodes: a SMART-Mk sample barcode plus Illumina barcodes. TruSeq adapter sequences and Illumina sample barcodes were added in two successive PCR steps. TCR alpha and beta cDNA libraries were sequenced on the Illumina HiSeq platform with custom primers. For the original study's pipeline: MiGEC was used to process raw reads and extract unique molecular identifiers, and MiXCR was used to find CDR3 positions. For each individual, recombination models were inferred using an EM algorithm with the repgenHMM and IGoR tools. Shared clonotypes were analyzed with the tcR package in R, and sharing was normalized by the product of cloneset sizes. To study raw recombination free of thymic and clonal selection effects, out-of-frame nonproductive sequences were analyzed. In-frame beta chains were kept once TCRdb had trimmed the public reads at Q25 with fastp and called clones with MiXCR. Rows matching on CDR3 protein sequence are summarized as one entry with the most common DNA and genes. The V and J calls here are based on TCRdb, not the publication. For this sample the table gives about 250,000 distinct CDR3 sequences, of which about 8.9% were detected only once. The ten largest clones represent over 2.5% of the sample.

Of note for this clonotype: The target of this receptor is not known. Base qualities are not recorded, but no much larger clone differs from it by a single base.

The same data also contributed to another study, on yellow fever vaccine responses in identical twins. The second source states: The T cell response to vaccination in identical twins was reported by the authors to appear partly convergent and partly personalized. In the study, vaccine-responding T cell clones were precisely tracked in identical twins.

The sequence derives from a woman between 18 and 29 years old in good health. The chain is assembled from TRBV6-1 and TRBJ2-4; the D segment could be TRBD1, given 5 matching bases. Sequenced input: CD8+ T cells sorted from blood. This receptor carries the CDR3 CASSDPQGRGNIQYF. The base sequence is TGTGCCAGCAGTGACCCCCAGGGTAGGGGAAACATTCAGTACTTC.